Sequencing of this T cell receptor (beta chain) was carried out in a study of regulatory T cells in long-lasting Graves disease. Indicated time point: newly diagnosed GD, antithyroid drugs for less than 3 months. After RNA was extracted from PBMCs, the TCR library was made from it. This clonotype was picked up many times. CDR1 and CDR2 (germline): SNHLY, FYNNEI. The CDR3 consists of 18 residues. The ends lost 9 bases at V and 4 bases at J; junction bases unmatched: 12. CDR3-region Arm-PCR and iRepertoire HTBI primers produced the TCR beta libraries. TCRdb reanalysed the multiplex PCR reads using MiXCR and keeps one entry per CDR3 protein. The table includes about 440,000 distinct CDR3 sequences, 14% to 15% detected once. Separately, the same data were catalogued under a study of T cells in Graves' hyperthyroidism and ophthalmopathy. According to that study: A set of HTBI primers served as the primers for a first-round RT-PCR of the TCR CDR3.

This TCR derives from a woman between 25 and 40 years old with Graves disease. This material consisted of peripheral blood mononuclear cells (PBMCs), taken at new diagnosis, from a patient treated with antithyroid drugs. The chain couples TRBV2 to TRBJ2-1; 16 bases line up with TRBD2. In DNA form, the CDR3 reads TGTGCCAGTGAGATAGGGACTAGCGGGAGGGCCGGGTACAATGAGCAGTTCTTC. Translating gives CASEIGTSGRAGYNEQFF.